This is a list of T cell receptor beta chains from one sample in a study of blood T cell repertoires in COVID-19. The table came from immunoSEQ multiplex PCR; TCRdb's copy has only in-frame clones and leaves some out. The table lists 40,000 to 60,000 clones, 80% to 90% of them singletons. The specimen sequenced was peripheral blood. These TCRs come from a human donor in a cohort sampled during active COVID-19. The CDR3 runs from the conserved cysteine through the conserved F or W. Fields, in order: clone size, D gene, J gene, V gene, CDR3 DNA, CDR3 protein. The D gene is left open where the match is weak. Size values are once, few and many counts, or a class for expanded clones, and some rows have none.

>NA|TRBD2|TRBJ2-3|TRBV5-1
TGCGCCAGCAGCTCCGGACTAGCGGGAGGGGCGGATACGCAGTATTTT
CASSSGLAGGADTQYF
>once|TRBD2|TRBJ2-1|TRBV24-1
TGTGCCACCAGTGACCCAAGGACTAGCGGGAGGGGGGACAATGAGCAGTTCTTC
CATSDPRTSGRGDNEQFF
>NA|NA|TRBJ2-5|TRBV24-1
TGTGCCACCAGTGGTCTCCCAGGGGACGGGGAGACCCAGTACTTC
CATSGLPGDGETQYF
>NA|TRBD1|TRBJ2-3|TRBV28
TGTGCCAGCAGACGCACAGGGGGTGGCACAGATACGCAGTATTTT
CASRRTGGGTDTQYF
>NA|NA|TRBJ2-3|TRBV7-2
TGTGCCAGCAGCTTATTTCTCGGGGAAGATACGCAGTATTTT
CASSLFLGEDTQYF
>NA|TRBD2|TRBJ2-1|TRBV5-1
TGCGCCAGCAGCTTCGACCGACTAGCAGCCTACAATGAGCAGTTCTTC
CASSFDRLAAYNEQFF
>few|TRBD2|TRBJ2-1|TRBV7-3
TGTGCCAGCAGCTTAAGCGGGAGGGTCGAGCAGTTCTTC
CASSLSGRVEQFF
>once|NA|TRBJ1-2|TRBV19
TGTGCCAGTAGTTTACAGGGAAACTATGGCTACACCTTT
CASSLQGNYGYTF
>NA|NA|TRBJ2-7|TRBV6-4
TGTGCCAGCAGTGAGGCCGGGACTGGACCCTACGAGCAGTACTTC
CASSEAGTGPYEQYF
>NA|NA|TRBJ2-3|TRBV18
TGTGCCAGCTCACCAAGGAGGGATAGCGGCACAGATACGCAGTATTTT
CASSPRRDSGTDTQYF
>NA|NA|TRBJ1-2|TRBV7-9
TGTGCCAGCAGCTTAGGGGAGGGGCCCGGCTACACCTTC
CASSLGEGPGYTF
>NA|TRBD1|TRBJ2-5|TRBV5-1
TGCGCCAGCAGCTCACAGGGGGCAGGGGAGACCCAGTACTTC
CASSSQGAGETQYF
>once|TRBD2|TRBJ2-1|TRBV10-1
TGCGCCAGCAGTGTGACTAGCGGGAGCAATGAGCAGTTCTTC
CASSVTSGSNEQFF
>NA|TRBD2|TRBJ2-7|TRBV11-2
TGTGCCAGCAGCGCCGATCTAGCGGGGAGCTCCTACGAGCAGTACTTC
CASSADLAGSSYEQYF
>NA|NA|TRBJ1-2|TRBV29-1
TGCAGCGTTGAACAGGGGCAAGGTAACTATGGCTACACCTTC
CSVEQGQGNYGYTF
>NA|TRBD1|TRBJ1-4|TRBV7-2
TGTGCCAGCAGCCGGACAGGGTGGCATGAAAAACTGTTTTTT
CASSRTGWHEKLFF
>once|NA|TRBJ1-1|TRBV28
TGTGCCAGCAGTTTAATGGGCGGGGCTGAAGCTTTCTTT
CASSLMGGAEAFF
>NA|NA|TRBJ2-7|TRBV19
TGTGCCAGTAGTATAGATGGCCGGAGCTACGAGCAGTACTTC
CASSIDGRSYEQYF
>few|NA|TRBJ2-2|TRBV5-6
TGTGCCAGCAGCCCGCTGGGGGCCCAGGGCACCGGGGAGCTGTTTTTT
CASSPLGAQGTGELFF
>NA|TRBD1|TRBJ1-6|TRBV2
TGTGCCAGCATCATAGGGACAGGGTATAATTCACCCCTCCACTTT
CASIIGTGYNSPLHF
>NA|NA|TRBJ1-6|TRBV2
TGTGCCAGCAGTGAAAAGGGGCCGTCGGCTTCACCCCTCCACTTT
CASSEKGPSASPLHF
>NA|TRBD1|TRBJ2-2|TRBV5-1
TGCGCCAGCAGCTTGAGTCAGGGGGTAACCGGGGAGCTGTTTTTT
CASSLSQGVTGELFF
>NA|NA|TRBJ2-7|TRBV6-2/TRBV6-3
TGTGCCAGCAGTTACTCGGGCAGGGACTACGAGCAGTACTTC
CASSYSGRDYEQYF
>NA|NA|TRBJ2-7|TRBV27
TGTGCCAGCAGTCCCCGGCTTTGGGCCATCTCCTACGAGCAGTACTTC
CASSPRLWAISYEQYF
>NA|TRBD2|TRBJ2-7|TRBV28
TGTGCCAGCAGCCTCACCTTGGCTAGCGGTGATTACGAGCAGTACTTC
CASSLTLASGDYEQYF
>NA|TRBD1|TRBJ1-6|TRBV7-9
TGTGCCAGCAGCAACACACAGGGGAGCTCCTATAATTCACCCCTCCACTTT
CASSNTQGSSYNSPLHF
>NA|NA|TRBJ2-7|TRBV5-5
TGTGCCAGCAGCGAGGAAGGCAACGAGCAGTACTTC
CASSEEGNEQYF
>NA|NA|TRBJ2-1|TRBV5-1
TGCGCCAGCAGCTTGGTAGGGGGGAGGGCCGCGTACAATGAGCAGTTCTTC
CASSLVGGRAAYNEQFF
>once|NA|TRBJ2-2|TRBV4-3
TGCGCCAGCAGCCAAGAGGCAACAATTACCGGGGAGCTGTTTTTT
CASSQEATITGELFF
>few|TRBD2|TRBJ2-3|TRBV5-1
TGCGCCAGCAGCCCGCTAGCGGGCACAGATACGCAGTATTTT
CASSPLAGTDTQYF
>NA|TRBD1|TRBJ1-3|TRBV13
TGTGCCAGCAGCATCCTCCGGGGACAGGGTATATCTGGAAACACCATATATTTT
CASSILRGQGISGNTIYF
>NA|TRBD2|TRBJ2-7|TRBV29-1
TGCAGCGCCGGGGGTCTAGCGGGAGTATCCTACGAGCAGTACTTC
CSAGGLAGVSYEQYF
>few|TRBD2|TRBJ2-7|TRBV4-3
TGCGCCAGCAGCCAAGCGACTAGCGGGAGAACCGAGCAGTACTTC
CASSQATSGRTEQYF
>NA|NA|TRBJ1-2|TRBV19
TGTGCCAGTAGTATAAAACAGGGTGACGGCTACACCTTC
CASSIKQGDGYTF
>NA|NA|TRBJ2-6|TRBV5-1
TGCGCCAGCAATCTAGAGTCTGGGGCCAACGTCCTGACTTTC
CASNLESGANVLTF
>NA|NA|TRBJ2-4|TRBV9
TGTGCCAGCAGCGTTGGGGCAGATTCAAACATTCAGTACTTC
CASSVGADSNIQYF
>NA|TRBD1|TRBJ2-4|TRBV28
TGTGCCAGCAGTTTATTGTCAGGGGGTAGCAAAAACATTCAGTACTTC
CASSLLSGGSKNIQYF
>NA|NA|TRBJ2-7|TRBV6-2/TRBV6-3
TGTGCCAGCAGTTACGGCCCCACCTACGAGCAGTACTTC
CASSYGPTYEQYF
>NA|TRBD2|TRBJ2-3|TRBV11-2
TGTGCCAGCAGCTTAACTAGCGGGATTCGTACGCAGTATTTT
CASSLTSGIRTQYF
>few|NA|TRBJ1-1|TRBV6-4
TGTGCCAGCGCGGGACGGTTGAACACTGAAGCTTTCTTT
CASAGRLNTEAFF
>once|NA|TRBJ2-2|TRBV3-1/TRBV3-2
TGTGCCAGCAGCCAAGGACTAGTTGCCGGGGAGCTGTTTTTT
CASSQGLVAGELFF
>few|NA|TRBJ1-5|TRBV2
TGTGCCAGCAGTGTGGCGGAATATCAGCCCCAGCATTTT
CASSVAEYQPQHF
>few|NA|TRBJ2-7|TRBV24-1
TGTGCCACCAGTGATCGGACTCCCGAGCAGTACTTC
CATSDRTPEQYF
>NA|TRBD2|TRBJ2-5|TRBV3-1/TRBV3-2
TGTGCCAGCAGCCAAGAAACCGGGAGGATTGGAGAGACCCAGTACTTC
CASSQETGRIGETQYF
>once|TRBD1|TRBJ1-1|TRBV28
TGTGCCAGCAGGGCACCAGACAGGGTATCGAGAGGCGCTGAAGCTTTCTTT
CASRAPDRVSRGAEAFF
>NA|TRBD2|TRBJ2-5|TRBV2
TGTGCCAGCAGAGGGGAACTAGCGTACCAAGAGACCCAGTACTTC
CASRGELAYQETQYF
>NA|NA|TRBJ1-6|TRBV7-2
TGTGCCAGCAGCATTAGGAGGGGCGGGGAAGGTTCACCCCTCCACTTT
CASSIRRGGEGSPLHF
>NA|NA|TRBJ2-7|TRBV13
TGTGCCAGCAGCTTAGGCGGGAGTCAACCTTACGAGCAGTACTTC
CASSLGGSQPYEQYF
>NA|TRBD1|TRBJ2-7|TRBV27
TGTGCCAGCAGTTTCGGACAGGGGGAGTACGAGCAGTACTTC
CASSFGQGEYEQYF
>once|NA|TRBJ1-3|TRBV24-1
TGTGCCACCAGTGACTCCAGGGGTTCGGGAAACACCATATATTTT
CATSDSRGSGNTIYF
>NA|TRBD2|TRBJ2-1|TRBV9
TGTGCCAGCAGCGTAGCGGGAGGCTGGGAGCAGTTCTTC
CASSVAGGWEQFF
>NA|NA|TRBJ1-4|TRBV6-5
TGTGCCAGCAGTTATCTGGGGGGAACTAATGAAAAACTGTTTTTT
CASSYLGGTNEKLFF